This is a list of T cell receptor beta chains from one sample in a study of shared clonotypes between healthy human individuals. Sequenced by immunoSEQ multiplex PCR; TCRdb stores in-frame clones only, minus some. The data show some 1 million clones, around 75% seen once. The source material was memory CD4+ T cells sorted from blood. These receptors all stem from a man aged 18 to 30 in good health. Both conserved end residues are part of each CDR3. The order of the fields is CDR3 protein, V gene, CDR3 length.

CASSLVVGTGNTIYF | TRBV7-8 | 15
CASSSTGTGSYEQYF | TRBV6-5 | 15
CASSQGRLAGVETQYF | TRBV14 | 16
CASSLRTFGTEAFF | TRBV14 | 14
CAWGGNRVGTGELFF | TRBV30 | 15
CASSSGQGGNTEAFF | TRBV28 | 15
CASSTRGSGTRGTGELFF | TRBV19 | 18
CASSGPTSGGQYF | TRBV6-6 | 13
CASSFGGQGSQTQYF | TRBV7-6 | 15
CASTAGATNEKLFF | TRBV25-1 | 14
CASSLGDRAETQYF | TRBV5-1 | 14
CASRSTGAGGYTF | TRBV11-2 | 13
CASSKEWTGERAPYEQYF | TRBV21-1 | 18
CASRRRAEAFF | TRBV6-1 | 11
CASILQGSYEQYF | TRBV2 | 13
CASSLVTGLGYTF | TRBV28 | 13
CATATGGEAEAFF | TRBV10-3 | 13
CASSLPGATLGANVLTF | TRBV11-1 | 17
CASSPRGGDTGELFF | TRBV7-9 | 15
CASGMAGVSKNIQYF | TRBV12-5 | 15
CASSPDIPVRTPLHF | TRBV7-9 | 15
CASNLGPTGELFF | TRBV5-4 | 13
CASISLAGNEQFF | TRBV2 | 13
CASSYRRGQGYTEAFF | TRBV6-5 | 16
CASSPNAGHQETQYF | TRBV5-1 | 15
CASSLDTTSGSLDEQFF | TRBV7-8 | 17
CASKEGTGELFF | TRBV19 | 12
CASSNPSGRRNEQFF | TRBV19 | 15
CAWSLTADNSPLHF | TRBV30 | 14
CASSYNQVNQPQHF | TRBV6-6 | 14
CASSFSEGTEAFF | TRBV5-4 | 13
CASSPQPGQVNSYEQYF | TRBV5-1 | 17
CASSYSGQGGYEQYF | TRBV6-5 | 15
CASSPSGQSYSNQPQHF | TRBV18 | 17
CAWSPGGYEQFF | TRBV30 | 12
CASSGQGLTGGNTIYF | TRBV5-1 | 16
CSVAEGTGLAKNIQYF | TRBV29-1 | 16
CASSRAGTSAKNIQYF | TRBV19 | 16
CASSLAGGKETQYF | TRBV28 | 14
CASSLAQQGLNTIYF | TRBV11-2 | 15
CAITGTGSYEQYF | TRBV10-3 | 13
CASSSGGSSGANVLTF | TRBV5-1 | 16
CASSYSRLYGYTF | TRBV6-5 | 13
CASSGTGSSPLHF | TRBV6-1 | 13
CASSPSLVWVQGNTGELFF | TRBV11-2 | 19
CASSPDRGYEQYF | TRBV5-1 | 13
CASSFRTLGYTF | TRBV9 | 12
CASSTDRGTDTQYF | TRBV5-1 | 14
CASSVGIFNTEAFF | TRBV6-1 | 14